This T cell receptor (beta chain) was identified in a study of identical twins (dated by TCRdb to about 2016). The study in broad terms: TCR alpha and beta repertoires from monozygotic twins, unrelated adults of various ages and cord blood were deep-sequenced to test whether fetal clonotypes persist. To rule out contamination, the twin experiments were replicated at different times with different library preparation protocols. The paper as a whole reports these results and caveats: In beta out-of-frame sequences, excess twin sharing was weaker, because having fewer shared sequences lowered the signal-to-noise ratio. Abundant cord blood beta clonotypes had fewer insertions, young adult naive repertoires showed a similar but weaker trend, and memory repertoires showed no such trend. Invariant T cells such as MAIT and iNKT could partly confound zero-insertion analyses, though diverse VJ usage argued against this for most clonotypes. Because the same donors could not be followed over many years, conclusions were based on cross-sectional statistical analysis. In monozygotic twins, out-of-frame TCR alpha sharing was systematically underestimated by recombination models, although the models agreed with sharing between unrelated individuals. Compared with coincidental sharing between unrelated individuals, out-of-frame TCR alpha sequences shared between twins had an excess of sequences with low generation probability.

Every donor was a healthy Caucasian. This clonotype was seen a few times. Its antigen remains unidentified. Qualities for individual bases were not recorded, and no much larger clone is one base off. The CDR3 sequence holds 14 residues, the cysteine and phenylalanine included. Only CDR3 DNA remains: 42 bases, in frame from the first base. Trimming leaves V shorter by 4 bases and J shorter by 3 bases, with the junction holding 5 bases beyond the gene matches. CDR1 and CDR2 were assigned from the germline V gene as MGHRA and YSYEKL. Libraries were constructed by 5' RACE. The instrument was an Illumina HiSeq 2000. A universal primer binding site was added through template switching, and the final cDNA carried a unique molecular identifier so that TCR cDNA molecules could be counted accurately. Specific primers in the conserved constant-segment region were used to synthesize first-strand cDNA for TCR alpha and beta chains. To control for contamination, each cDNA library was double barcoded with a SMART-Mk sample barcode plus Illumina barcodes. TruSeq adapter sequences, together with Illumina sample barcodes, were added in two successive PCR steps. The Illumina HiSeq platform was used with custom primers to sequence TCR alpha and beta cDNA libraries. From the authors' description of their analysis: MiGEC was used to process raw reads and extract unique molecular identifiers, and MiXCR was used to find CDR3 positions. Recombination models were inferred per individual with the repgenHMM and IGoR tools using an EM algorithm. The analysis of shared clonotypes was done with the tcR package in R, with sharing normalized by the product of cloneset sizes. To study raw recombination without the effects of thymic and clonal selection, out-of-frame nonproductive sequences were analyzed. The public reads were quality trimmed at Q25 with fastp and then assembled into clones with MiXCR by TCRdb, keeping productive beta chains. Entries are consolidated by CDR3 protein sequence, retaining the most common genes and DNA. In this record, the V and J calls reflect TCRdb's handling and not the investigators' own analysis. Here the sample has 1.5 million to 2 million distinct CDR3 sequences; roughly 35% occur a single time. The top ten clones comprise around 0.25% of the sample.

The receptor's source is a newborn girl in good health. The rearrangement joined TRBV4-1 to TRBJ2-7, with TRBD1 matching 8 junction bases. The source material was cord blood. The CDR3: CASSLDRDRYEQYF. The sequenced DNA is TGCGCCAGCAGCCTGGACAGGGACCGCTACGAGCAGTACTTC.